The clone carrying this T cell receptor (beta chain) appeared a single time. In the source study's methods: Estimation of nucleated cell counts was performed using reference gene primer amplification. Assay: immunoSEQ multiplex PCR; the TCRdb copy retains only in-frame clones and omits some. The V and J calls and clone size are taken from that table; D and trimming were inferred from the DNA. The sample lists roughly 200,000 clones, roughly four fifths occurring once. This record comes from a study of blood T cell repertoires in COVID-19. Turning to the study itself: Researchers got acute and convalescent COVID-19 samples from the United States, Italy and Spain. PBMCs, B-cell-depleted T cells, or T cells provided the cDNA or gDNA that made up the material.

This receptor was taken from a man between 45 and 60 years old with active or convalescent COVID-19. Material for sequencing was peripheral blood.

The CDR3 region has the DNA TGTGCCAGCAGCGTAGGACAGGCCCTCCACCAAGAGACCCAGTACTTC. It encodes CASSVGQALHQETQYF. V and J are TRBV9 and TRBJ2-5, with D tentatively TRBD1 (6 bases). Trimming shortened V by 0 bases and J by 0 bases, and 12 bases separated the two germline ends. Germline loops: CDR1 SGDLS, CDR2 YYNGEE. The CDR3 totals 16 residues.